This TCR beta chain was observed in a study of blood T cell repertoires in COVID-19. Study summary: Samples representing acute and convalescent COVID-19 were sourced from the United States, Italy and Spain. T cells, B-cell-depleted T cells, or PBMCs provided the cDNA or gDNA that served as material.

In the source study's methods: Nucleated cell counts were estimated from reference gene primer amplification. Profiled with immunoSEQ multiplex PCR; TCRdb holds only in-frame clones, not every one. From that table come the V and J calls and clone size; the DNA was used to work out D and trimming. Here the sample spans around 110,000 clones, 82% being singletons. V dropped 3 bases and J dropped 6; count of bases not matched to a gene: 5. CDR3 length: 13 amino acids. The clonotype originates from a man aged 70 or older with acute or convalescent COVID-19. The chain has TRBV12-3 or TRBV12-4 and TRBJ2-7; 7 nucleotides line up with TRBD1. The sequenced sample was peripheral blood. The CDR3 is CASSFDRVSEQYF. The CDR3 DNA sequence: TGTGCCAGCAGTTTCGACAGGGTTTCCGAGCAGTACTTC.